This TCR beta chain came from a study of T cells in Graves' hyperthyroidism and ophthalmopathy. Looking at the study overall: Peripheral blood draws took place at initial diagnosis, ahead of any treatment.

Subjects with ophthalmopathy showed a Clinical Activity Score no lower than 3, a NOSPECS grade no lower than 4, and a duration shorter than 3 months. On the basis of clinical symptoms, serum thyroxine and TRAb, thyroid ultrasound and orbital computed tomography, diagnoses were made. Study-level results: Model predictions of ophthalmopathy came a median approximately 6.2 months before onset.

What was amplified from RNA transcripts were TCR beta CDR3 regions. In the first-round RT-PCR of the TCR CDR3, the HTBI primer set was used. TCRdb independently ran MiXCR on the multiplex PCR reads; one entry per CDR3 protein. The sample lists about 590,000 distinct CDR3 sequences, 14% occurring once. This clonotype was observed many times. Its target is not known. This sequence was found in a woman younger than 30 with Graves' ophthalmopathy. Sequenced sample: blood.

CDR3 sequence: CSARVLNTEAFF. The DNA of the CDR3 is TGCAGTGCTAGAGTGTTGAACACTGAAGCTTTCTTT. The rearrangement links TRBV20-1 to TRBJ1-1; D is unclear. From germline, CDR1 is DFQATT and CDR2 SNEGSKA (reference sequence). CDR3 size: 12 residues. Trimming removed 1 base from V and 0 bases from J, with 3 bases in between.